This T cell receptor beta chain was recorded in a study of T cell repertoires in cytomegalovirus infection. Findings and limits, study-wide: Clonotypes of TCR beta that were HLA-C-restricted and CMV-specific dominated the ex vivo response.

The ends were cut back, 0 bases at V and 6 bases at J, with 25 bases in the middle. Germline V gives CDR1 SGHKS, CDR2 YYEKEE (reference sequence). This CDR3 comprises 19 residues. This clonotype was counted only a few times. Its specificity is not known. TCRdb processed the reads anew with MiXCR; each CDR3 protein has one entry. Of about 260,000 distinct CDR3 sequences listed, approximately 9% are singletons. The specimen sequenced was PBMCs. The chain uses TRBV5-5 and TRBJ2-4; no reliable D call. The receptor was derived from a human donor in good health (CMV status not recorded). Some clones in this sample may be carry-over from other donors' samples. This CDR3 is CASSLAARIDQSLGNIQYF. Here the CDR3 DNA reads TGTGCCAGCAGCTTGGCCGCCCGGATCGATCAGTCTCTCGGAAACATTCAGTACTTC.